The 6 T cell receptor beta chains below come from one sample, sequenced in a study of blood T cell repertoires in COVID-19. Assay: immunoSEQ multiplex PCR; the TCRdb copy retains only in-frame clones and omits some. The sample has tens of thousands of clones; about 83% are singletons. Material for sequencing was peripheral blood. The receptors come from a human donor in a cohort sampled during active COVID-19.

The chain employs TRBV28 and TRBJ1-3; perhaps TRBD1 as D (5 bases). Per germline, CDR1 MDHEN and CDR2 SYDVKM. V shed 6 bases and J shed 4 bases, with 10 bases lying between them. The CDR3 contains 13 residues. CDR3 protein: CASRGGLGNTIYF. The DNA of the CDR3 is TGTGCCAGCAGGGGGGGGTTGGGAAACACCATATATTTT. The full variable domain, completed using reference TRBV28 and TRBJ1-3, is DVKVTQSSRYLVKRTGEKVFLECVQDMDHENMFWYRQDPGLGLRLIYFSYDVKMKEKGDIPEGYSVSREKKERFSLILESASTNQTSMYLCASRGGLGNTIYFGEGSWLTVV.

The rearrangement joins TRBV5-1 to TRBJ2-1; 9 bases are a match to TRBD1. V dropped 4 bases and J dropped 6; count of bases not matched to a gene: 8. The CDR3 is 15 residues long. The germline CDR1 and CDR2 sequences are SGHRS and YFSETQ. The CDR3: CASSPGQGSSNEQFF. The CDR3, as DNA: TGCGCCAGCAGCCCTGGACAGGGGTCGTCCAATGAGCAGTTCTTC.

The rearrangement uses TRBV5-1 and TRBJ2-1; possible D gene TRBD2, 6 bases. This CDR3 spans 15 amino acids. Germline CDR1 is SGHRS and CDR2 is YFSETQ. The V and J ends lost 0 bases and 9 bases respectively, with 16 bases between them. As DNA, the CDR3 is TGCGCCAGCAGCTTGGGTGGCGGGGCTCGAAGTGAGCAGTTCTTC. It codes for CASSLGGGARSEQFF. Together with reference TRBV5-1 and TRBJ2-1, the CDR3 gives the full variable domain: KAGVTQTPRYLIKTRGQQVTLSCSPISGHRSVSWYQQTPGQGLQFLFEYFSETQRNKGNFPGRFSGRQFSNSRSEMNVSTLELGDSALYLCASSLGGGARSEQFFGPGTRLTVL.

The V call is TRBV28, the J call TRBJ2-2; TRBD1 might be the D (6 bases). The V and J ends lost 2 bases and 3 bases respectively, with 13 bases between them. This CDR3 has 16 amino acids. CDR1 is MDHEN, CDR2 SYDVKM, per germline. The chain's CDR3 is CASSLGRGAYTGELFF. CDR3 nucleotide sequence: TGTGCCAGCAGTTTAGGCAGGGGAGCTTACACCGGGGAGCTGTTTTTT.

This chain joins TRBV9 and TRBJ2-3, with D possibly TRBD2 on 7 matching bases. This CDR3 has 16 residues. The V gene lost 2 bases and the J gene lost 2 bases, with 15 bases spanning the gap. The germline V gene encodes CDR1 SGDLS and CDR2 YYNGEE. The CDR3 here is CASSVAGAGATDTQYF. The CDR3 region has the DNA TGTGCCAGCAGCGTGGCAGGGGCGGGGGCCACAGATACGCAGTATTTT.

This chain joins TRBV6-2 or TRBV6-3 and TRBJ1-2, with D possibly being TRBD1 (6 bases). Between the trimmed V and J ends, which lost 3 bases and 0 bases, there was a span of 14 bases. This CDR3 region has 16 residues. Per the germline V gene, CDR1 is MNHEY and CDR2 is SVGEGT. The CDR3 DNA follows: TGTGCCAGCAGTTATGGAGGACAGCAAGCTAACTATGGCTACACCTTC. Translation gives CASSYGGQQANYGYTF.